This TCR beta chain is from a study of response to subunit inactivated influenza vaccine. The CDR3 runs 13 residues. The germline V and J ends were trimmed by 5 bases and 7 bases, with 14 bases remaining between them. This clonotype was observed a handful of times. Its antigen is undetermined. Notes on the study in general: Authors proposed each seasonal influenza vaccination draws in few new T cells.

TCRdb itself ran the RT-PCR reads through MiXCR, one entry per CDR3 protein. The profile shows over 450,000 distinct CDR3 sequences, 10% to 15% of them singletons. This receptor was obtained from a middle-aged man who received an inactivated influenza vaccine. The sample was PBMCs from blood, taken roughly 48 days after vaccination. This chain links TRBV12-3 or TRBV12-4 with TRBJ1-2; D is uncertain. The CDR3 loop reads CASSPKIEAGYTF. The CDR3 DNA reads as TGTGCCAGCAGTCCAAAAATCGAAGCTGGCTACACCTTC.